Listed below are T cell receptor beta chains from one sample, sequenced in a study of cytomegalovirus exposure and HLA in healthy donors. Generated by immunoSEQ multiplex PCR, the TCRdb table keeps only in-frame clones and is missing some. The sample has 150,000 to 250,000 clones, 81% seen once; the top ten hold 0.95% to 1.5%. The sequenced sample consisted of PBMCs. These receptors all come from a woman between 25 and 40 years old in good health and CMV-seronegative. The CDR3 runs from the conserved cysteine through the conserved F or W. The order of the fields is V gene, J gene, D gene, CDR3 length, clone size, CDR3 DNA, CDR3 protein. The D gene is left open where the match is weak. Expanded clones are given a class, and other clones once, few, many or no size at all.

>TRBV2|TRBJ1-1|TRBD1|14|.
TGTGCCAGCAGGGGGACAGGGTGGGACACTGAAGCTTTCTTT
CASRGTGWDTEAFF
>TRBV19|TRBJ1-5|TRBD1|15|.
TGTGCCAGTAGTGAACAGGGGGCAATCGGGCAGCCCCAGCATTTT
CASSEQGAIGQPQHF
>TRBV27|TRBJ1-6|.|16|.
TGTGCCAGCAGTCCCTTGGGGCAGAATCCCAATTCACCCCTCCACTTT
CASSPLGQNPNSPLHF
>TRBV11-2|TRBJ2-5|TRBD1|16|.
TGTGCCAGCAGCTCGGCCAACAGGGGGCTACAAGAGACCCAGTACTTC
CASSSANRGLQETQYF
>TRBV4-2|TRBJ1-5|TRBD1|14|.
TGTGCCAGCAGCCAAGGAGGGGGCGGTCAGCCCCAGCATTTT
CASSQGGGGQPQHF
>TRBV12-5|TRBJ2-6|TRBD1|16|.
TGTGCTAGTGGTTTGACAGGGGGCTCTGGGGCCAACGTCCTGACTTTC
CASGLTGGSGANVLTF
>TRBV11-3|TRBJ2-2|.|16|.
TGTGCCAGCAGCTTCGGCGGGGTGGCGGACACCGGGGAGCTGTTTTTT
CASSFGGVADTGELFF
>TRBV5-1|TRBJ2-7|TRBD2|14|.
TGCGCCAGCAGCTGGGGACTAGCGGGGTACGAGCAGTACTTC
CASSWGLAGYEQYF
>TRBV7-9|TRBJ2-7|.|11|.
TGTGCCAGCAGCAGCCCGGGAGAGCAGTACTTC
CASSSPGEQYF
>TRBV20-1|TRBJ2-7|.|11|few
TGCAGTGCTAGAAGGGGATACGAGCAGTACTTC
CSARRGYEQYF
>TRBV28|TRBJ1-2|TRBD1|15|.
TGTGCCAGCAGGAGGCTCGGGACAGCGGCCTATGGCTACACCTTC
CASRRLGTAAYGYTF
>TRBV2|TRBJ1-5|TRBD1|16|.
TGTGCCAGCAGCCTGGGACAGGGGGATAGCAATCAGCCCCAGCATTTT
CASSLGQGDSNQPQHF
>TRBV28|TRBJ1-2|.|14|.
TGTGCCAGCAGTTCGACCCCGAGGGACTATGGCTACACCTTC
CASSSTPRDYGYTF
>TRBV9|TRBJ1-1|.|14|.
TGTGCCAGCAGCGTAGGCCAGGGTCCCACTGAAGCTTTCTTT
CASSVGQGPTEAFF
>TRBV10-3|TRBJ2-3|.|14|.
TGTGCCATCAGTGAGTCCAGGGGCGACGATACGCAGTATTTT
CAISESRGDDTQYF
>TRBV2|TRBJ2-3|.|15|.
TGTGCTTACGCCCCAGGGGTTCTGAGCACAGATACGCAGTATTTT
CAYAPGVLSTDTQYF
>TRBV5-6|TRBJ1-3|.|16|.
TGTGCCAGCAGCCTCTCGGTCAGGGGAGCAGGAAACACCATATATTTT
CASSLSVRGAGNTIYF
>TRBV29-1|TRBJ2-1|TRBD2|15|.
TGCAGCGTTGAAAAAACCGGGACTAGCTACAATGAGCAGTTCTTC
CSVEKTGTSYNEQFF
>TRBV19|TRBJ2-2|.|15|.
TGTGCCAGTAGTTTGGTAGGGGTGCGGACCGGGGAGCTGTTTTTT
CASSLVGVRTGELFF
>TRBV7-9|TRBJ2-7|TRBD2|13|.
TGTGCCAGCAGCGGGACTAGCGGGACCGAGCAGTACTTC
CASSGTSGTEQYF
>TRBV10-3|TRBJ1-5|TRBD1|14|once
TGTGCCACCGGAGTCCGGGACAGCGATCAGCCCCAGCATTTT
CATGVRDSDQPQHF
>TRBV2|TRBJ1-1|.|12|once
TGTGCCAGCAGTTTAGGGGTGACTGAAGCTTTCTTT
CASSLGVTEAFF
>TRBV10-1|TRBJ1-6|.|14|.
TGCGCCAGCAGCGCCGGGACATCAAATTCACCCCTCCACTTT
CASSAGTSNSPLHF
>TRBV23-1|TRBJ2-2|.|17|.
TGCGCCAGCAGTCAATCGGGCCAGATTCTCTTCACCGGGGAGCTGTTTTTT
CASSQSGQILFTGELFF
>TRBV5-1|TRBJ1-4|.|16|.
TGCGCCAGCAGTCCCACAGGGTTGAGGACTAATGAAAAACTGTTTTTT
CASSPTGLRTNEKLFF
>TRBV18|TRBJ2-2|TRBD2|16|.
TGTGCCAGCTCACGCCTCCAAGCGGGGGACACCGGGGAGCTGTTTTTT
CASSRLQAGDTGELFF
>TRBV5-1|TRBJ2-2|.|16|.
TGCGCCAGCAGCCCAGGGCTAACTAGCAGAGAATGGGAGCTGTTTTTT
CASSPGLTSREWELFF
>TRBV5-1|TRBJ2-1|TRBD2|15|.
TGCGCCAGCAGCTTGGAACTAGCGGGCCCCAATGAGCAGTTCTTC
CASSLELAGPNEQFF
>TRBV19|TRBJ2-2|TRBD1|15|.
TGTGCCAGTAGTATAGCCGGGACAGGGTATGGGGAGCTGTTTTTT
CASSIAGTGYGELFF
>TRBV19|TRBJ2-7|TRBD2|15|many
TGTGCCAGTGCTAAGCAAGCGGGAGGTAGATACGAGCAGTACTTC
CASAKQAGGRYEQYF
>TRBV7-2|TRBJ1-4|.|14|.
TGTGCCAGCAGCCTCCCGGGGACTAATGAAAAACTGTTTTTT
CASSLPGTNEKLFF
>TRBV5-5|TRBJ2-3|TRBD2|15|.
TGTGCCAGCAGCTTGCGTGCGGGACTAGAAGGTCGGCGGTATTTT
CASSLRAGLEGRRYF